Listed below are T cell receptor beta chains from one sample, sequenced in a study of cytotoxic CD8 clonotypes in ibrutinib-treated CLL. Here immunoSEQ multiplex PCR was the method, and the copy in TCRdb shows in-frame clones only, minus some. In the table there are 110,000 to 150,000 clones, roughly 83% of which are singletons. The sequencing here drew on PBMCs, taken after 12 months of ibrutinib treatment. Receptors originate from a human donor with chronic lymphocytic leukemia. Each CDR3 is given with its conserved first and last residue. A D gene is named only where the DNA matches it firmly. Clone size, where shown, is once, few, many, or a class for clones that have expanded.

clone size	V gene	J gene	D gene	CDR3 length	CDR3 DNA	CDR3 protein
NA	TRBV5-6	TRBJ2-1	TRBD1	13	TGTGCCAGCAGTCCCGACAGGGGCCATGAGCAGTTCTTC	CASSPDRGHEQFF
NA	TRBV6-6	TRBJ2-7	NA	13	TGTGCCACCGGACCCTCGGGCACCTACGAGCAGTACTTC	CATGPSGTYEQYF
NA	TRBV18	TRBJ2-2	TRBD2	14	TGTGCCAGCTCCTTTAGCGGGAACGCCGGGGAGCTGTTTTTT	CASSFSGNAGELFF
NA	TRBV27	TRBJ2-5	TRBD2	14	TGTGCCAGCAGTTTATACGCGGGAGCAGAGACCCAGTACTTC	CASSLYAGAETQYF
NA	TRBV9	TRBJ1-1	NA	14	TGTGCCAGCAGCGTAGTGGCCCAGGGCCCTGAAGCTTTCTTT	CASSVVAQGPEAFF
NA	TRBV15	TRBJ1-5	NA	15	TGTGCCACCAGCAGAGATCCGGGGGTCGGCCAGCCCCAGCATTTT	CATSRDPGVGQPQHF
few	TRBV27	TRBJ1-5	NA	14	TGTGCCAGCAGTTCAGGCACGCTGGGCTTCGCCCAGCATTTT	CASSSGTLGFAQHF
NA	TRBV29-1	TRBJ1-2	NA	11	TGCAGCGTTAATGCTAACTATGGCTACACCTTC	CSVNANYGYTF
NA	TRBV4-3	TRBJ2-7	TRBD1	14	TGCGCCAGCAGCCAAGCGACAGGGTCCTACGAGCAGTACTTC	CASSQATGSYEQYF
NA	TRBV7-9	TRBJ2-7	NA	16	TGTGCCAGCAGTAACGGGGGTTATTCGGGATCCTACGAGCAGTACTTC	CASSNGGYSGSYEQYF
NA	TRBV4-3	TRBJ2-7	NA	14	TGCGCCAGCAGCCAAGTGCTAGCGACCTACGAGCAGTACTTC	CASSQVLATYEQYF
NA	TRBV7-2	TRBJ2-3	NA	18	TGTGCCAGCAGGCCAGATTATGGGACCCCACCTAGCACAGATACGCAGTATTTT	CASRPDYGTPPSTDTQYF
NA	TRBV19	TRBJ2-7	NA	14	TGTGCCAGTAGTATAAGGCTCAGCTCCTACGAGCAGTACTTC	CASSIRLSSYEQYF
NA	TRBV29-1	TRBJ2-2	TRBD1	13	TGCAGCGTCTTGGACAGGGGTGGCGGGGAGCTGTTTTTT	CSVLDRGGGELFF
NA	TRBV6-1	TRBJ1-2	NA	14	TGTGCCAGCAGTGAACTAGGGGCCGGCTATGGCTACACCTTC	CASSELGAGYGYTF
NA	TRBV7-2	TRBJ2-1	TRBD1	16	TGTGCCAGCAGCTTAGACCCGACAGGGAAGGGGGATGAGCAGTTCTTC	CASSLDPTGKGDEQFF
NA	TRBV7-2	TRBJ2-2	TRBD2	15	TGTGCCAGCAGCTTACGGGGAGGGTTCACCGGGGAGCTGTTTTTT	CASSLRGGFTGELFF
NA	TRBV25-1	TRBJ2-2	TRBD2	14	TGTGCCAGCAGGGAAGCGGGATTCACCGGGGAGCTGTTTTTT	CASREAGFTGELFF
NA	TRBV27	TRBJ2-1	TRBD2	17	TGTGCCAGCAGTTTGCGGGGGGTTGGGGACTCCTACAATGAGCAGTTCTTC	CASSLRGVGDSYNEQFF
NA	TRBV30	TRBJ1-2	TRBD1	14	TGTGCCTCGATCCGACAGGGATTGCGGTACGGCTACACCTTC	CASIRQGLRYGYTF
few	TRBV11-3	TRBJ2-7	NA	13	TGTGCCAGCAGCTTAGATCTAAACTACGAGCAGTACTTC	CASSLDLNYEQYF
NA	TRBV7-8	TRBJ2-7	TRBD1	16	TGTGCCAGCAGCTTAGAAGGGACAGGAATCTCCTACGAGCAGTACTTC	CASSLEGTGISYEQYF
few	TRBV6-5	TRBJ1-5	NA	15	TGTGCCAGCAGTCCTTCTCAGGGAGGCAATCAGCCCCAGCATTTT	CASSPSQGGNQPQHF
few	TRBV10-3	TRBJ1-4	NA	16	TGTGCCATCAGTGAGTCGAAAGGGGCGACCGCGGAAAAACTGTTTTTT	CAISESKGATAEKLFF
NA	TRBV27	TRBJ2-3	NA	15	TGTGCCAGCAGTTTGGGCAGGGGAGACACAGATACGCAGTATTTT	CASSLGRGDTDTQYF
few	TRBV16	TRBJ1-3	NA	15	TGTGCCAGCAGCCCCCGAGGCGGATCTGGAAACACCATATATTTT	CASSPRGGSGNTIYF
NA	TRBV4-2	TRBJ2-7	NA	16	TGTGCCAGCAGCCAAGTTTCCCGACAAGAGTACCTCGAGCAGTACTTC	CASSQVSRQEYLEQYF
NA	TRBV25-1	TRBJ1-1	TRBD1	11	TGTACAAACAGGGGAGGTACTGAAGCTTTCTTT	CTNRGGTEAFF
NA	TRBV11-3	TRBJ2-1	TRBD2	16	TGTGCCAGCAGCCCCAAGACTAGCGGGAGTTACAATGAGCAGTTCTTC	CASSPKTSGSYNEQFF
few	TRBV18	TRBJ1-5	NA	13	TGTGCCAGCTCATTAACGGCCGATCAGCCCCAGCATTTT	CASSLTADQPQHF
NA	TRBV6-4	TRBJ2-1	NA	14	TGTGCCAGCAGTGACAGTCTGGACCACAATGAGCAGTTCTTC	CASSDSLDHNEQFF
NA	TRBV19	TRBJ1-5	TRBD1	14	TGTGCCAGTGACGACAGGGCGAACGATCAGCCCCAGCATTTT	CASDDRANDQPQHF
NA	TRBV13	TRBJ2-5	TRBD2	19	TGTGCCAGCGCCGCGACCCTCCCACCTAGCGGGAGAACACAAGAGACCCAGTACTTC	CASAATLPPSGRTQETQYF
NA	TRBV7-2	TRBJ1-1	NA	13	TGTGCCAGCAGCTTCGAAGGTTCCACTGAAGCTTTCTTT	CASSFEGSTEAFF
NA	TRBV5-1	TRBJ2-7	NA	13	TGCGCCAGCAGCACGACGACAGGAACCGAGCAGTACTTC	CASSTTTGTEQYF
NA	TRBV11-3	TRBJ2-7	NA	16	TGTGCCAGCAGCTTAGATCACCCCCAGCGGGCCTACGAGCAGTACTTC	CASSLDHPQRAYEQYF
few	TRBV15	TRBJ1-4	NA	15	TGTGCCACCAGCAGGGGGGGTTCCACTAATGAAAAACTGTTTTTT	CATSRGGSTNEKLFF
NA	TRBV9	TRBJ2-1	TRBD2	14	TGTGCCAGCAGTGCTAGCGGGGGATACAATGAGCAGTTCTTC	CASSASGGYNEQFF
once	TRBV10-3	TRBJ2-7	NA	12	TGTGCCATCGCCAGGAACTCCTACGAGCAGTACTTC	CAIARNSYEQYF
NA	TRBV5-6	TRBJ1-2	NA	13	TGTGCCAGCAGCTTGGGATACGGGGGTGGCTACACCTTC	CASSLGYGGGYTF
NA	TRBV7-2	TRBJ2-3	NA	13	TGTGCCAGCAGCTTAGCCGGCAAGGATACGCAGTATTTT	CASSLAGKDTQYF
NA	TRBV4-2	TRBJ1-3	TRBD1	19	TGTGCCAGCAGCCAGCGGACCGGACAGGGGGCGTCCCGTGGTTACACCATATATTTT	CASSQRTGQGASRGYTIYF
once	TRBV2	TRBJ1-5	NA	17	TGTGCCAGCAGTGGTACCCGTGGGCAGAATAGCAATCAGCCCCAGCATTTT	CASSGTRGQNSNQPQHF
NA	TRBV2	TRBJ2-5	TRBD1	13	TGTGCCAGCATAAGGGGGCGGCGAGAGACCCAGTACTTC	CASIRGRRETQYF
few	TRBV2	TRBJ2-6	NA	16	TGTGCCAGCAGGAGACGAACAGGGTCTGGGGCCAACGTCCTGACTTTC	CASRRRTGSGANVLTF